Shown below are 29 T cell receptor beta chains from a single sample sequenced in a study of vaccination effects on CD4 cells after COVID-19. No cognate antigen is known for these TCRs. Sequencing used immunoSEQ multiplex PCR; TCRdb keeps in-frame clones, though not all of them. The sample holds 73,000 or so clones, 78% seen once. The ViraFEST assay expanded antigen-specific CD4+ T cells with viral peptide pools before sequencing. Cells that had been cultured for 10 days were the source of isolated CD4+ T cells. Prior SARS-CoV-2 infection was absent in the vaccine recipients, as shown by negative nucleocapsid antibodies. The material sequenced was CD4+ T cells from PBMCs cultured with SARS-CoV-2 spike peptides, taken before COVID-19 vaccination. Receptors were obtained from a human donor who received a COVID-19 vaccine.

The chain employs TRBV11-3 and TRBJ2-3, with 11 bases identical to TRBD2. V gave up 2 bases and J gave up 3 bases; unmatched junction bases: 1. The CDR3 contains 15 residues. Germline V CDR1 and CDR2: SGHNT, YENEEA. This CDR3 reads CASSLTSGGTDTQYF. For the CDR3, the DNA is TGTGCCAGCAGCTTAACTAGCGGGGGTACAGATACGCAGTATTTT.

The CDR3 spells CASSRPFNQPQHF. As DNA, the CDR3 is TGTGCCAGCAGCCGGCCCTTTAATCAGCCCCAGCATTTT. This chain joins TRBV6-2 or TRBV6-3 and TRBJ1-5; D ambiguous. V was cut by 6 bases and J by 4 bases, with 10 bases left in between. The CDR3 covers 13 residues. In germline, CDR1 is MNHEY, CDR2 SVGEGT.

The V gene is TRBV4-1, the J gene TRBJ2-1; 10 bases align to TRBD2. Germline-derived CDR1 and CDR2 are MGHRA and YSYEKL. The CDR3 has 15 residues. Trimming at V came to 2 bases and at J to 9 bases, leaving 7 bases not matched to a gene. The CDR3 DNA is TGCGCCAGCAGCCAACAAGCGGGGGGGCCGATTGAGCAGTTCTTC. It specifies CASSQQAGGPIEQFF.

This chain joins TRBV5-5 and TRBJ1-5; unclear D gene. Germline CDR1 SGHKS, CDR2 YYEKEE (reference sequence). The V and J ends lost 4 bases and 0 bases respectively, with 11 bases between them. This CDR3 has 15 amino acids. The CDR3 here is CASSPDGSSNQPQHF. The CDR3 DNA reads as TGTGCCAGCAGCCCAGACGGTTCTAGCAATCAGCCCCAGCATTTT.

The table lists this clone with a count of one. The V call is TRBV5-1, the J call TRBJ2-2; possibly TRBD2 for D (5 bases). Germline CDR1 is SGHRS and CDR2 is YFSETQ. There are 15 residues in the CDR3. Trimming pared 4 bases from V and 6 bases from J, leaving 16 bases between. CDR3 sequence: CASSPGSAEAGELFF. Written as DNA, the CDR3 is TGCGCCAGCAGCCCGGGGTCAGCCGAGGCCGGGGAGCTGTTTTTT.

The V gene is TRBV5-1, the J gene TRBJ1-3; 9 bases fit TRBD1. The CDR3 consists of 15 residues. Germline CDR1 SGHRS, CDR2 YFSETQ. The junction had 5 bases not matched to a gene; V was cut back by 4 bases and J by 3 bases. CDR3 region: CASSVQGAGGNTIYF. CDR3 sequence (DNA): TGCGCCAGCAGCGTACAGGGGGCGGGTGGAAACACCATATATTTT.

The chain combines TRBV7-2 with TRBJ1-6; D perhaps matches TRBD1 (5 bases). In germline, CDR1 is SGHTA, CDR2 FQGNSA. The CDR3 is 16 amino acids. The V and J ends lost 4 bases and 0 bases respectively, with 10 bases between them. The CDR3 region is CASSSGRSSYNSPLHF. CDR3 nucleotide sequence: TGTGCCAGCAGCTCGGGACGGAGCTCCTATAATTCACCCCTCCACTTT.

The V and J genes are TRBV18 and TRBJ2-1; no definite D call. CDR1 is KGHSH, CDR2 LQKENI, per germline. This CDR3 region has 15 residues. V was clipped by 1 base and J by 2 bases, with 9 bases between them. In DNA form, the CDR3 reads TGTGCCAGCTCACCACAGTCGCCCGCCTACAATGAGCAGTTCTTC. Translated, it gives CASSPQSPAYNEQFF.

This clone was detected a few times. The chain couples TRBV12-5 to TRBJ1-5; D not resolved. CDR1 is LGHNT and CDR2 is FRNRAP in the germline V gene. The CDR3 consists of 12 residues. With 4 bases removed from V and 3 bases from J, the gap between germline ends came to 4 bases. The CDR3 spells CASGSNNQPQHF. The CDR3 coding sequence is TGTGCTAGTGGTTCTAACAATCAGCCCCAGCATTTT.

The chain employs TRBV7-3 and TRBJ2-1; D possibly corresponds to TRBD1 (6 bases). The CDR3 has 14 residues. V was trimmed by 5 bases and J by 3 bases, leaving 11 bases between them. The germline CDR1 and CDR2 sequences are SGHTA and FQGTGA. CDR3 in DNA: TGTGCCAGCAGCGGTGGGGGCAACTACAATGAGCAGTTCTTC. Translated: CASSGGGNYNEQFF.

The chain links TRBV7-2 to TRBJ2-7, with D perhaps TRBD1 (5 bases). Trimming stripped 5 bases from V and 3 bases from J, with 17 bases between. The CDR3 contains 15 residues. Germline V gene sequence: CDR1 SGHTA, CDR2 FQGNSA. This CDR3 reads CASSRSGLRDYEQYV. DNA for the CDR3: TGTGCCAGCAGCAGAAGTGGGCTCAGGGACTACGAGCAGTACGTC.

This clone came up once. The gene calls are TRBV11-2 and TRBJ2-3; 10 bases match TRBD2. Germline CDR1 reads SGHAT; CDR2 reads FQNNGV. The V segment lost 5 bases and the J segment 3 bases; nucleotides outside the gene matches: 8. This CDR3 is 16 amino acids long. The CDR3 sequence is CASSLISGGATDTQYF. The CDR3 DNA reads TGTGCCAGCAGCCTAATCAGCGGGGGGGCGACAGATACGCAGTATTTT.

The chain combines TRBV9 with TRBJ1-3; D is unclear. The V end lost 4 bases, the J end lost 0 bases, and 17 bases lay between the germline ends. The CDR3 sequence is 17 residues long. CDR1 SGDLS and CDR2 YYNGEE come from the germline V gene. The CDR3, as DNA: TGTGCCAGCAGCCCATTTGGGTACTCATACTCTGGAAACACCATATATTTT. Translation gives CASSPFGYSYSGNTIYF.

The chain couples TRBV7-2 to TRBJ2-1, with 10 nucleotides matching TRBD2. CDR1 and CDR2 (germline): SGHTA, FQGNSA. The CDR3 spans 14 residues. Trimming took 9 bases from V and 6 from J; bases not matched to a gene: 8. CDR3 amino acids: CASTKLAGTNEQFF. In DNA, the CDR3 is TGTGCCAGTACAAAACTAGCGGGGACCAATGAGCAGTTCTTC. The full variable domain, in which reference TRBV7-2 and TRBJ2-1 provide the parts outside the CDR3, is GAGVSQSPSNKVTEKGKDVELRCDPISGHTALYWYRQSLGQGLEFLIYFQGNSAPDKSGLPSDRFSAERTGGSVSTLTIQRTQQEDSAVYLCASTKLAGTNEQFFGPGTRLTVL.

J is TRBJ2-1 and V is TRBV2; the D gene is possibly TRBD1 (6 bases). The V gene's germline CDR1 is SNHLY and CDR2 FYNNEI. The CDR3 covers 15 residues. V gave up 4 bases and J gave up 3 bases, with 13 bases separating them. CDR3 bases: TGTGCCAGCAGTGGGACAGACGACTTCTACAATGAGCAGTTCTTC. Amino acid sequence: CASSGTDDFYNEQFF.

This clone appeared a single time. This sequence joins TRBV5-1 and TRBJ2-7; TRBD1 matches at 7 bases. Germline V CDR1 and CDR2: SGHRS, YFSETQ. V shed 4 bases and J 1 base; nucleotides not matched to a gene: 5. The CDR3 consists of 14 residues. CDR3 loop: CASSPTGLSYEQYV. DNA for the CDR3: TGCGCCAGCAGCCCGACAGGGCTTTCCTACGAGCAGTACGTC.

The table lists this clone with a few counts. Written as DNA, the CDR3 is TGTGCCAGCTCACTTCAGCAGGACAGTCCCGAGCAGTACGTC. Translated, it gives CASSLQQDSPEQYV. The chain carries TRBV18 and TRBJ2-7; D is possibly TRBD1 (6 bases). V lost 4 bases to trimming and J lost 6 bases, with 16 bases between them. The germline gives CDR1 KGHSH, CDR2 LQKENI. CDR3 length equals 14 residues.

This chain links TRBV28 with TRBJ2-7; TRBD1 matches at 7 bases. The V and J ends lost 7 bases and 3 bases, in that order; junction bases with no gene match: 9. The CDR3 spans 14 residues. CDR1 is MDHEN, CDR2 SYDVKM, per germline. CDR3 sequence: CASTSRTGLYEQYV. The CDR3, as DNA: TGTGCCAGCACATCCAGGACAGGACTCTACGAGCAGTACGTC.

This clone has a single count. V is TRBV18 and J is TRBJ1-1, with no clear D. The V and J ends lost 1 base and 5 bases respectively, with 17 bases between them. Per germline, CDR1 KGHSH and CDR2 LQKENI. The CDR3 sequence is 16 residues long. The CDR3 loop reads CASSPLGSSGRTEAFF. In nucleotides, the CDR3 is TGTGCCAGCTCACCACTCGGCAGTTCGGGTAGAACTGAAGCTTTCTTT.

This clone has more than one count but fewer than ten. The gene calls are TRBV28 and TRBJ2-7; D is unresolved. Per the germline V gene, CDR1 is MDHEN and CDR2 is SYDVKM. The CDR3 is 13 residues long. V was clipped by 5 bases and J by 3 bases, with 11 bases between them. The CDR3 bases are TGTGCCAGCAGTCAACAACCTATCTACGAGCAGTACGTC. Translating it yields CASSQQPIYEQYV.

This chain links TRBV5-1 with TRBJ2-2, with D possibly being TRBD2 (5 bases). Trimming pared 0 bases from V and 0 bases from J, leaving 15 bases between. Germline V lookup: CDR1 SGHRS, CDR2 YFSETQ. The CDR3 totals 18 residues. The chain's CDR3 is CASSLGRTGSPNTGELFF. The CDR3 DNA is TGCGCCAGCAGCTTGGGGCGGACGGGATCTCCGAACACCGGGGAGCTGTTTTTT.

The chain joins TRBV6-5 to TRBJ1-2; D is possibly TRBD1 (6 bases). The CDR3 extends over 13 amino acids. V lost 7 bases, J lost 0 bases, and 9 bases lay in between. Germline CDR1 is MNHEY and CDR2 is SVGAGI. CDR3 loop: CASTRQANYGYTF. In nucleotides, the CDR3 is TGTGCCAGCACCAGACAGGCTAACTATGGCTACACCTTC.

This chain joins TRBV19 and TRBJ2-5, with 8 bases that match TRBD1. V shed 5 bases, J shed 6 bases, and the junction held 17 bases outside the gene matches. The length of the CDR3 is 17 residues. Germline loops: CDR1 LNHDA, CDR2 SQIVND (reference sequence). CDR3 in amino acids: CASSFGTGGIPQKTQYF. CDR3 DNA: TGTGCCAGTAGTTTTGGGACAGGAGGGATACCACAAAAGACCCAGTACTTC.

The table lists this clone with a few counts. The chain combines TRBV24-1 with TRBJ2-1; 7 bases fit TRBD2. V trimming: 7 bases; J trimming: 1 base; junction bases outside the gene matches: 6. Per germline, CDR1 KGHDR and CDR2 SFDVKD. The CDR3 has 15 residues. CDR3 sequence reads: CATRGRGESYNEQFF. DNA of the CDR3: TGTGCCACCAGGGGACGGGGGGAATCCTACAATGAGCAGTTCTTC.

The sample holds a few counts of this clone. V and J are TRBV9 and TRBJ1-2; D not resolved. V lost 0 bases to trimming and J lost 6 bases, with 18 bases between them. Germline CDR1 and CDR2: SGDLS and YYNGEE. The CDR3 has 16 amino acids. The CDR3 DNA reads as TGTGCCAGCAGCGTAGTGGCAGCACCAACCCGAGATGGCTACACCTTC. Protein: CASSVVAAPTRDGYTF.

The rearrangement uses TRBV7-7 and TRBJ1-1; D call uncertain. Trimming left V 2 bases short and J 0 bases short, with 4 bases between. In germline, CDR1 is SSHAT, CDR2 FNYEAQ (reference sequence). This CDR3 is 13 amino acids long. The CDR3 protein is CASSLQLNTEAFF. The CDR3 DNA reads TGTGCCAGCAGCTTACAACTGAACACTGAAGCTTTCTTT.

The V call is TRBV12-3 or TRBV12-4, the J call TRBJ1-3; the D is unclear. Deletions cut 1 base from V and 4 bases from J, with 2 bases between. CDR3 size: 12 residues. CDR3 in DNA: TGTGCCAGCAGTTTAGTGGGAAACACCATATATTTT. Translation gives CASSLVGNTIYF.

This clone has only one observation. The chain is built from TRBV7-9 and TRBJ1-5; a weak D match, TRBD1 (5 bases). Germline CDR1 SEHNR, CDR2 FQNEAQ (reference sequence). V lost 3 bases to trimming and J lost 7 bases, with 13 bases between them. The CDR3 spans 14 residues. The CDR3 region has the DNA TGTGCCAGCAGCTTTGGCGGGGACGGGCAGCCCCAGCATTTT. Residues: CASSFGGDGQPQHF.

This clone occurred a few times. The chain recombines TRBV5-1 with TRBJ2-3; 7 positions match TRBD2. Germline loops: CDR1 SGHRS, CDR2 YFSETQ. V was pared by 5 bases and J by 2 bases, with 20 bases of the junction left unmatched. The length of the CDR3 is 19 residues. This CDR3 reads CASSPRTSVYLTNTDTQYF. CDR3 nucleotides: TGCGCCAGCAGTCCTAGAACTAGCGTCTACCTCACCAACACAGATACGCAGTATTTT. The complete variable domain, with remaining parts taken from reference TRBV5-1 and TRBJ2-3, reads KAGVTQTPRYLIKTRGQQVTLSCSPISGHRSVSWYQQTPGQGLQFLFEYFSETQRNKGNFPGRFSGRQFSNSRSEMNVSTLELGDSALYLCASSPRTSVYLTNTDTQYFGPGTRLTVL.